The rows below give T cell receptor beta chains drawn from one sample of a study of beta chain features in type 1 diabetes. Sequencing used immunoSEQ multiplex PCR; TCRdb keeps in-frame clones, though not all of them. This table holds more than 250,000 clones, 20% to 25% found once. Sequenced input: naive CD4+ T cells from blood. The receptors here all came from a woman in her thirties with type 1 diabetes. Both conserved end residues are part of each CDR3. D genes are given only for firm matches. Part of the rows lack a size; the others show once, few, many or a class for expanded clones.

V gene	D gene	clone size	J gene	CDR3 DNA	CDR3 protein
TRBV29-1	.	.	TRBJ2-6	TGCAGCGTTGAATTGGGCCCTGGGGCCAACGTCCTGACTTTC	CSVELGPGANVLTF
TRBV6-6	.	few	TRBJ1-1	TGTGCCAGCAGTTACATCGCCGGGGACACTGAAGCTTTCTTT	CASSYIAGDTEAFF
TRBV7-3	.	.	TRBJ2-1	TGTGCCAGCAGCAAACAGCTTACTGAGCAGTTCTTC	CASSKQLTEQFF
TRBV23-1	TRBD1	few	TRBJ1-1	TGCGCCAGCAGTCAAGGCCGACAGGGAAAAGACACTGAAGCTTTCTTT	CASSQGRQGKDTEAFF
TRBV30	.	.	TRBJ2-2	TGTGCCTGGAGTTCCGGTGGGGGCTCCGGGGAGCTGTTTTTT	CAWSSGGGSGELFF
TRBV7-8	TRBD1	.	TRBJ1-2	TGTGCCAGCAGCTTAGGGCCGACAGGGATTAATGGCTACACCTTC	CASSLGPTGINGYTF
TRBV30	TRBD2	.	TRBJ2-5	TGTGCCTGGAGTGATAGCGGGAGGGGGCAAGAGACCCAGTACTTC	CAWSDSGRGQETQYF
TRBV15	.	.	TRBJ1-1	TGTGCCACCAGCAGACCGGACAGTGAAGCTTTCTTT	CATSRPDSEAFF
TRBV11-2	TRBD2	few	TRBJ2-1	TGTGCCAGCAGCCCTGAACTAGCGGGAGTTCTTGAGCAGTTCTTC	CASSPELAGVLEQFF
TRBV15	.	.	TRBJ1-5	TGTGCCACCAGCAGAGATCACCGGGGTAGCAATCAGCCCCAGCATTTT	CATSRDHRGSNQPQHF
TRBV29-1	TRBD1	.	TRBJ2-1	TGCAGCGTCTCCGGGACAGGGGGCAGTGAGCAGTTCTTC	CSVSGTGGSEQFF
TRBV5-1	TRBD2	few	TRBJ2-1	TGCGCCAGCAGCTCCTCTGGTCCGGGACTAAACTACAATGAGCAGTTCTTC	CASSSSGPGLNYNEQFF
TRBV4-2	.	few	TRBJ1-2	TGTGCCAGCAGCCCCTCCTCACAGAGAGATGGCTACACCTTC	CASSPSSQRDGYTF
TRBV6-5	.	.	TRBJ1-2	TGTGCCAGCAGTTACTACGGGGAGACGGGCTACACCTTC	CASSYYGETGYTF
TRBV30	.	.	TRBJ2-1	TGTGCCTGGAGTATAACAGGGTTTTACAATGAGCAGTTCTTC	CAWSITGFYNEQFF
TRBV30	TRBD2	few	TRBJ2-3	TGTGCCTGGAGACGAGGACTAGCGGGAAGCACAGATACGCAGTATTTT	CAWRRGLAGSTDTQYF
TRBV30	.	.	TRBJ2-4	TGTGCCTGGAGGACAGTCCAAGCCAAAAACATTCAGTACTTC	CAWRTVQAKNIQYF
TRBV11-2	.	few	TRBJ2-1	TGTGCCAGCAGCTTAGGCCGGTACAATGAGCAGTTCTTC	CASSLGRYNEQFF
TRBV18	.	few	TRBJ2-7	TGTGCCAGCTCCCTGGCATGGGACAAGTCCCACGAGCAGTACTTC	CASSLAWDKSHEQYF
TRBV29-1	TRBD2	.	TRBJ2-1	TGCAGCGTCAGACTAGCGGACTCCTACAATGAGCAGTTCTTC	CSVRLADSYNEQFF
TRBV29-1	.	.	TRBJ2-7	TGCAGCGTTGGTACAGGAAACTCCTACGAGCAGTACTTC	CSVGTGNSYEQYF
TRBV18	.	.	TRBJ1-4	TGTGCCAGCTCACCAAGGCAGGATGAAAAACTGTTTTTT	CASSPRQDEKLFF
TRBV2	TRBD2	few	TRBJ2-3	TGTGCCAGCCTTAGCGGGTCCCGGGCAGATACGCAGTATTTT	CASLSGSRADTQYF
TRBV2	TRBD1	.	TRBJ2-3	TGTGCCAGCATACGAGGGGGCCCTAGCACAGATACGCAGTATTTT	CASIRGGPSTDTQYF
TRBV6-4	.	.	TRBJ1-5	TGTGCCAGCAGTGAGAACGGAGCCAATCAGCCCCAGCATTTT	CASSENGANQPQHF
TRBV5-1	.	.	TRBJ2-7	TGCGCCAGCAGCTTGGAATCAGGGAACTACGAGCAGTACTTC	CASSLESGNYEQYF
TRBV18	TRBD2	.	TRBJ2-1	TGTGCCAGCTCACCCCAAGGGAGCGGGAGTAACAATGAGCAGTTCTTC	CASSPQGSGSNNEQFF
TRBV30	.	.	TRBJ2-2	TGTGCCTGGAAGTGGCAGGGCCACACCGGGGAGCTGTTTTTT	CAWKWQGHTGELFF
TRBV19	.	.	TRBJ1-1	TGTGCCAGTAGTACGCGACAGAACACTGAAGCTTTCTTT	CASSTRQNTEAFF
TRBV30	.	few	TRBJ1-5	TGTGCCTGGAGTGCAGGGTGGGAATCGATTAGCAATCAGCCCCAGCATTTT	CAWSAGWESISNQPQHF
TRBV27	.	.	TRBJ2-3	TGTGCCAGCAGTTTCTCGAGAAGCACAGATACGCAGTATTTT	CASSFSRSTDTQYF
TRBV4-1	.	.	TRBJ2-7	TGCGCCAGCAGCCAAGACCAGGCGAGGCAGTACTTC	CASSQDQARQYF
TRBV28	.	.	TRBJ2-3	TGTGCCAGCAGTTTGTCCCAGGGCCATGGAGATACGCAGTATTTT	CASSLSQGHGDTQYF
TRBV7-2	.	.	TRBJ2-7	TGTGCCAGCAGCTTACTCCCCGGGACGGGGGTACTGTTC	CASSLLPGTGVLF
TRBV5-4	TRBD1	.	TRBJ1-2	TGTGCCAGCAGAGCGACGGGACAGGAGGAATATGGCTACACCTTC	CASRATGQEEYGYTF
TRBV2	TRBD1	few	TRBJ2-7	TGTGCCAGCAGGGACAGGTCCTACGAGCAGTACTTC	CASRDRSYEQYF
TRBV27	TRBD2	.	TRBJ2-7	TGTGCCAGCAGATGGACTAGCAGAGCCGAGCAGTACTTC	CASRWTSRAEQYF
TRBV19	.	.	TRBJ2-6	TGTGCCGCCAGGGTCTCTGGGGCCAACGTCCTGACTTTC	CAARVSGANVLTF
TRBV30	.	.	TRBJ2-7	TGTGCCTGGAGTGCCCTAGGCGAGCAGTACTTC	CAWSALGEQYF
TRBV15	TRBD2	once	TRBJ2-1	TGTGCCACCAGCAGCTGGACTAGCGACTACAATGAGCAGTTCTTC	CATSSWTSDYNEQFF
TRBV27	.	few	TRBJ1-4	TGTGCCAGCAGTTTGAACAGGGTTCAGGAAAAACTGTTTTTT	CASSLNRVQEKLFF
TRBV30	.	few	TRBJ2-7	TGTGCCTGGAGTGTAGGGGGGGCCTACGAGCAGTACTTC	CAWSVGGAYEQYF
TRBV7-2	.	.	TRBJ2-3	TGTGCCAGCAGCTTAGAGGGGGTTTGGACGGCTAGCACAGATACGCAGTATTTT	CASSLEGVWTASTDTQYF
TRBV9	TRBD1	few	TRBJ1-4	TGTGCCAGCAGCCCCAGGGACAGCCTCGGTGAAAAACTGTTTTTT	CASSPRDSLGEKLFF
TRBV28	TRBD1	few	TRBJ2-1	TGTGCCAGCAGTGGGGACAGAAACAATGAGCAGTTCTTC	CASSGDRNNEQFF
TRBV6-1	TRBD2	.	TRBJ2-7	TGTGCCAGCAGCCTTGCGGGAGACGAGCAGTACTTC	CASSLAGDEQYF
TRBV20-1	TRBD2	.	TRBJ2-5	TGCGGACTAGCGGCCCAAGAGACCCAGTACTTC	CGLAAQETQYF
TRBV30	.	.	TRBJ1-1	TGTGCCTGGAGTGAAGGGGCCGGGACTGAAGCTTTCTTT	CAWSEGAGTEAFF
TRBV18	.	.	TRBJ2-7	TGTGCCAGCTCACCACCGAGCATCTACGAGCAGTACTTC	CASSPPSIYEQYF